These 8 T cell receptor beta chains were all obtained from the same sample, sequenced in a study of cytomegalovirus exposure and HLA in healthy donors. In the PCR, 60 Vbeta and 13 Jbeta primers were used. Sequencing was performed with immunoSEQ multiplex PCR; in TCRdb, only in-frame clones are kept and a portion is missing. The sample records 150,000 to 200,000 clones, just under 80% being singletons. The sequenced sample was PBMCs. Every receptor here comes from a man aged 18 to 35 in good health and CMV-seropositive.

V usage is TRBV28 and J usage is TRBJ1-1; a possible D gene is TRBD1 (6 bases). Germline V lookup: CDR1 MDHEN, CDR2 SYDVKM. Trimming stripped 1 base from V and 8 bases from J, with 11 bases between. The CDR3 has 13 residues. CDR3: CASSLFMDREAFF. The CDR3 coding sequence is TGTGCCAGCAGTTTATTCATGGACAGAGAAGCTTTCTTT.

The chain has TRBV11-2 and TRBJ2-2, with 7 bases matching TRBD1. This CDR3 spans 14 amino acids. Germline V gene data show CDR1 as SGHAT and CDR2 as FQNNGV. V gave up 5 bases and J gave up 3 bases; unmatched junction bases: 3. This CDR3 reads CASSRQGYTGELFF. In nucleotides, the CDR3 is TGTGCCAGCAGCCGACAGGGATACACCGGGGAGCTGTTTTTT.

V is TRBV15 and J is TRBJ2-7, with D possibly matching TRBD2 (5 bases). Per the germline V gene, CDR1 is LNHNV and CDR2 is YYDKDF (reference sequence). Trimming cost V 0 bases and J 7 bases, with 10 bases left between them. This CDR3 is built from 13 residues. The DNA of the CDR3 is TGTGCCACCAGCAGAGATAGCGTTGAAGAGCAGTACTTC. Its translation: CATSRDSVEEQYF.

CDR3 amino acids: CASSIISGGDGYTF. Written as DNA, the CDR3 is TGTGCCAGTAGTATAATATCGGGGGGCGACGGCTACACCTTC. This chain uses TRBV19 with TRBJ1-2, with D possibly being TRBD1 (6 bases). The CDR3 has 14 residues. Per the germline V gene, CDR1 is LNHDA and CDR2 is SQIVND (reference sequence). V was pared by 2 bases and J by 8 bases, with 15 bases between.

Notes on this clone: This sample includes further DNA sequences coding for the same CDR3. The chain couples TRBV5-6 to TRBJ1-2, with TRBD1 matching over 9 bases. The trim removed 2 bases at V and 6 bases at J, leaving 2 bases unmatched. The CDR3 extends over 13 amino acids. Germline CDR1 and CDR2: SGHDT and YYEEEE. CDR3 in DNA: TGTGCCAGCAGCTTACGACAGGGGGATGGCTACACCTTC. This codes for CASSLRQGDGYTF.

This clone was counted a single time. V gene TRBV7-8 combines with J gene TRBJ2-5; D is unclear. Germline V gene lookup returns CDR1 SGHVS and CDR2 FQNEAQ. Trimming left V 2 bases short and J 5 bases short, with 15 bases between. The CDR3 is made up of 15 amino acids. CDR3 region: CASSLRGRISETQYF. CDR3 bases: TGTGCCAGCAGCTTACGCGGCAGAATTTCTGAGACCCAGTACTTC. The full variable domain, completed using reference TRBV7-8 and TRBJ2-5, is GAGVSQSPRYKVAKRGQDVALRCDPISGHVSLFWYQQALGQGPEFLTYFQNEAQLDKSGLPSDRFFAERPEGSVSTLKIQRTQQEDSAVYLCASSLRGRISETQYFGPGTRLLVL.

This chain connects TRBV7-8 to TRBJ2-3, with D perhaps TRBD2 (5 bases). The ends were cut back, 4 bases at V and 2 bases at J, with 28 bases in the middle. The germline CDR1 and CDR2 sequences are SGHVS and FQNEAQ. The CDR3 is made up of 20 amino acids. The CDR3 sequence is CASSSNPAGLIARSTDTQYF. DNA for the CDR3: TGTGCCAGCAGCTCAAACCCCGCAGGCTTGATAGCGAGATCCACAGATACGCAGTATTTT.

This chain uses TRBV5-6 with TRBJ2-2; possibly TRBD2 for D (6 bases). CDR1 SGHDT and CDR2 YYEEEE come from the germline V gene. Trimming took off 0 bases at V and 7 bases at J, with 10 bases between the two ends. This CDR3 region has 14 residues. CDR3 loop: CASSLGLVVGELFF. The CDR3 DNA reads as TGTGCCAGCAGCTTGGGACTAGTCGTCGGGGAGCTGTTTTTT.